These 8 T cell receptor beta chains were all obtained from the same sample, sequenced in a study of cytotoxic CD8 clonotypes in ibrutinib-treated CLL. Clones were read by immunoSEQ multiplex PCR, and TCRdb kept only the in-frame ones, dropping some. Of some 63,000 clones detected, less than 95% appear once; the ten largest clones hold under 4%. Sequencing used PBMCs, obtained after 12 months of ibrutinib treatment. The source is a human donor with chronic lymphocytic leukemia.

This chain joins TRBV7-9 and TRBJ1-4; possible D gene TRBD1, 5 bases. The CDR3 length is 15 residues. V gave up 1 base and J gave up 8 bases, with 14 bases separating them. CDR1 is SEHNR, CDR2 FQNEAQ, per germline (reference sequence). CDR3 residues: CASSLEGVVREKLFF. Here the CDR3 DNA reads TGTGCCAGCAGCTTAGAAGGGGTCGTAAGAGAAAAACTGTTTTTT.

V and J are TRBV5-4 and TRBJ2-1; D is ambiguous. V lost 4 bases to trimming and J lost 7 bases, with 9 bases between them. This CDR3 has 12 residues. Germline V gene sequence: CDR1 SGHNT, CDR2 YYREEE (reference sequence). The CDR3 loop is CASSIARNEQFF. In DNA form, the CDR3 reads TGTGCCAGCAGCATAGCCCGGAATGAGCAGTTCTTC.

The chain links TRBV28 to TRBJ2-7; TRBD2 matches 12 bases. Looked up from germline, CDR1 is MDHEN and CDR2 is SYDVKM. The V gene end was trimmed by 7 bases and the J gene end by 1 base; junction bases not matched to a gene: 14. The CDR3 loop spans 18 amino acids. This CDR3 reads CASIEGSLAGGASYEQYF. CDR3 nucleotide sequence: TGTGCCAGCATCGAAGGGTCACTAGCGGGAGGAGCGTCCTACGAGCAGTACTTC.

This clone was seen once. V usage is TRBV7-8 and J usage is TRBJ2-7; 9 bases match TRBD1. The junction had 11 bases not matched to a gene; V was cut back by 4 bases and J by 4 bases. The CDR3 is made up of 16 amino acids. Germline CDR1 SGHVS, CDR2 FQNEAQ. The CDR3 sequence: CASSSGPGTGKYEQYF. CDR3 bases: TGTGCCAGCAGCTCAGGACCCGGGACAGGGAAGTACGAGCAGTACTTC.

In DNA, the CDR3 is TGCGCCAGCAGCTTGGCGGGGGGAGGTTGGCTTAACTATGGCTACACCTTC. It codes for CASSLAGGGWLNYGYTF. The chain uses TRBV5-1 and TRBJ1-2; D possibly corresponds to TRBD1 (5 bases). The CDR3 has 17 residues. V was cut by 0 bases and J by 1 base, with 16 bases left in between. CDR1 SGHRS and CDR2 YFSETQ come from the germline V gene. The whole variable domain, filled in from reference TRBV5-1 and TRBJ1-2, reads KAGVTQTPRYLIKTRGQQVTLSCSPISGHRSVSWYQQTPGQGLQFLFEYFSETQRNKGNFPGRFSGRQFSNSRSEMNVSTLELGDSALYLCASSLAGGGWLNYGYTFGSGTRLTVV.

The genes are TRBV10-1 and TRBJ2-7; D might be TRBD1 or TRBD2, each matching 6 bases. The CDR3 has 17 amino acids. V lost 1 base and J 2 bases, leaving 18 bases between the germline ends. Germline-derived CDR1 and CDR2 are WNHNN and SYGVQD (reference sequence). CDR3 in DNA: TGCGCCAGCAGTGAGTGTTTTATTGGGGGGCCCACCTACGAGCAGTACTTC. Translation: CASSECFIGGPTYEQYF.

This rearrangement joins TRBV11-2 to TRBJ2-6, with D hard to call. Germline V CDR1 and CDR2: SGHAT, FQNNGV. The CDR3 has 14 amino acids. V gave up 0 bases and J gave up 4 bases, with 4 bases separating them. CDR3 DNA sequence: TGTGCCAGCAGCTTAGATCAGGGGGCCAACGTCCTGACTTTC. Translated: CASSLDQGANVLTF.

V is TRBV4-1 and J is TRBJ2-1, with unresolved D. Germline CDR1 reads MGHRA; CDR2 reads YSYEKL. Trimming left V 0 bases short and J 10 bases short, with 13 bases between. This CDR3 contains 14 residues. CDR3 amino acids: CASSQEGLSREQFF. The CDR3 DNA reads TGCGCCAGCAGCCAAGAAGGGCTGTCTAGGGAGCAGTTCTTC.